This entry concerns a single TCR beta chain. What this receptor recognizes is not known. Base qualities are not provided; no much larger clone lies one nucleotide away. These data come from a study of CD8 T cells in Susac syndrome (dated by TCRdb to the late 2010s). A note on the overall study: The study used repertoire sequencing to test whether antigen drove CD8+ T cell activation and differentiation in Susac syndrome. The clonality of the CD8+ T cell repertoire was compared across 11 to 12 healthy donors, about 14 Susac syndrome patients and about 16 multiple sclerosis patients.

What the authors observed across the whole study: The number of individuals in the TCR sequencing and HLA analysis was recognized as being relatively small.

CDR3 length: 11 amino acids, cysteine to phenylalanine. Only CDR3 DNA remains: 33 bases, in frame from the first base. The germline V gene supplies CDR1 SQVTM and CDR2 ANQGSEA. The junction shows trimming of 1 base on V and 6 bases on J, plus 6 bases between the germline ends. High-throughput TCR beta sequencing profiled peripheral blood CD8+ and CD4+ T cells from healthy donors, Susac syndrome patients and multiple sclerosis patients. Treatment-naive patients with stable or active relapsing-remitting disease fulfilling revised McDonald criteria were used as multiple sclerosis controls. Bulk CD8+ and CD4+ T cells were purified magnetically by negative isolation, whereas CD8+ TEMRA cells were enriched by FACS. Blood was drawn into EDTA tubes, processed within 24 hours, and PBMCs were isolated by density gradient centrifugation. PBMCs intended for TCR sequencing were cryopreserved in liquid nitrogen and were subsequently thawed in a 37 degrees C water bath. Purity of sorted or isolated CD4+, CD8+ and CD8+ TEMRA cells was at least 90%.

RNA was extracted with the RNeasy kit and roughly 0.45 to 1 ug was reverse transcribed using random hexamers. The immunoSEQ multiplex PCR assay, covering 54 Vbeta and 13 Jbeta segments, was used to amplify TCR beta CDR3 regions. PCR amplification bias was corrected by using a synthetic template baseline for primer optimization and computational correction. Regarding the original processing steps: Reads were annotated to V, D and J genes according to IMGT and were analyzed with immunoSEQ Analyzer, with only productive sequences retained. Clonality was calculated as one minus the Shannon entropy normalized by log2 of the number of productive unique sequences. Public and private clones were assessed among the 100 most prevalent clones of each patient and control. Clones were defined as Susac-specific if absent from the healthy and MS cohorts, from over a thousand published viral clones and from other ImmuneACCESS disease sequences. TCRdb applied fastp at Q25 and MiXCR to the public reads, then kept only in-frame beta chains. Rows with one shared CDR3 protein collapse into an entry with the most common genes and DNA. TCRdb's processing, not the study's, gives the V and J calls here. The sample profile shows some 150,000 distinct CDR3 sequences; 95% to 96% of them were found once. Together, the top ten hold roughly 0.16% of the sample.

This clonotype originated in a human donor with multiple sclerosis. The sequenced sample was CD8+ T cells from PBMCs. The chain links TRBV29-1 with TRBJ1-1, and TRBD1 may be the D gene, going by 5 matching bases. CDR3 region: CSVEAGPEAFF. The DNA sequence is given as TGCAGCGTTGAAGCGGGACCTGAAGCTTTCTTT.